The rows below give T cell receptor beta chains drawn from one sample of a study of PD-L1 blockade in urothelial cancer. Clones were read by immunoSEQ multiplex PCR, and TCRdb kept only the in-frame ones, dropping some. The sample has tens of thousands of clones, 80% to 90% seen once. The input for sequencing was PBMCs, taken around atezolizumab (anti-PD-L1) treatment. The source of these receptors is a man between 60 and 75 years old with urothelial cancer. The CDR3 runs from the conserved cysteine through the conserved F or W. Fields, in order: clone size, V gene, J gene, D gene, CDR3 protein, CDR3 DNA. D genes are given only for firm matches. The listing skips clone size in some rows; elsewhere it reads once, few, many or a size class.

few	TRBV18	TRBJ2-3	NA	CASSPRGDTQYF	TGTGCCAGCTCACCAAGGGGAGATACGCAGTATTTT
NA	TRBV2	TRBJ2-5	NA	CASRGGWRETQYF	TGTGCCAGTAGGGGGGGGTGGAGAGAGACCCAGTACTTC
NA	TRBV5-1	TRBJ2-2	NA	CASSLGVGASRSGELFF	TGCGCCAGCAGCTTGGGCGTCGGAGCATCAAGGTCCGGGGAGCTGTTTTTT
NA	TRBV30	TRBJ1-3	NA	CAWSDLSSGNTIYF	TGTGCCTGGAGTGACCTCAGTTCTGGAAACACCATATATTTT
NA	TRBV11-2	TRBJ2-5	NA	CASSLGAGDQETQYF	TGTGCCAGCAGCTTGGGGGCAGGGGACCAAGAGACCCAGTACTTC
NA	TRBV7-9	TRBJ1-1	TRBD1	CASSLGDRGRNTEAFF	TGTGCCAGCAGCCTAGGGGACAGGGGCCGGAACACTGAAGCTTTCTTT
NA	TRBV6-1	TRBJ1-2	TRBD1	CASSDASGQGNYGYTF	TGTGCCAGCAGTGATGCCTCCGGACAGGGTAACTATGGCTACACCTTC
NA	TRBV10-2	TRBJ2-3	TRBD2	CASGSGGADTQYF	TGCGCCAGCGGAAGCGGGGGGGCCGATACGCAGTATTTT
few	TRBV2	TRBJ1-5	TRBD1	CAIGTANQPQHF	TGTGCCATCGGGACAGCTAATCAGCCCCAGCATTTT
NA	TRBV4-1	TRBJ2-5	NA	CASSQNSQETQYF	TGCGCCAGCAGCCAAAACAGCCAAGAGACCCAGTACTTC
NA	TRBV28	TRBJ1-6	NA	CASTSGGYNSPLHF	TGTGCCAGCACCTCGGGAGGGTATAATTCACCCCTCCACTTT
NA	TRBV30	TRBJ1-2	NA	CAWSVGRADGYTF	TGTGCCTGGAGTGTCGGGAGGGCCGATGGCTACACCTTC
NA	TRBV19	TRBJ2-6	NA	CASSIVGLGANVLTF	TGTGCCAGTAGTATAGTTGGCCTTGGGGCCAACGTCCTGACTTTC
NA	TRBV7-9	TRBJ2-7	TRBD1	CASGDRQYF	TGTGCCAGCGGGGACAGGCAGTACTTC
NA	TRBV9	TRBJ1-4	NA	CASSVGGTNEKLFF	TGTGCCAGCAGCGTAGGGGGCACTAATGAAAAACTGTTTTTT
NA	TRBV16	TRBJ2-3	TRBD2	CASSQSWTSGGYSTDTQYF	TGTGCCAGCAGCCAATCTTGGACTAGCGGGGGATACAGCACAGATACGCAGTATTTT
NA	TRBV21-1	TRBJ2-7	NA	CASSNPWDRGFLYF	TGTGCCAGCAGCAACCCTTGGGACAGGGGGTTTTTGTACTTC
NA	TRBV30	TRBJ1-6	NA	CAWLRDNGISPLHF	TGTGCCTGGCTTCGGGACAATGGTATTTCACCCCTCCACTTT
NA	TRBV5-1	TRBJ2-3	NA	CASSTGQTSKHTQYF	TGCGCCAGCAGCACAGGACAGACCAGCAAGCATACGCAGTATTTT
NA	TRBV6-5	TRBJ2-7	NA	CASSYSRPSEGYEQYF	TGTGCCAGCAGTTACTCGAGGCCTAGCGAGGGCTACGAGCAGTACTTC
few	TRBV19	TRBJ1-1	NA	CASSTRGELTEAFF	TGTGCCAGTAGTACCCGTGGGGAGCTCACTGAAGCTTTCTTT
NA	TRBV5-4	TRBJ2-5	NA	CASSPGQQETQYF	TGTGCCAGCAGCCCGGGACAACAAGAGACCCAGTACTTC
NA	TRBV27	TRBJ1-6	TRBD1	CASSYRGQGSPLHF	TGTGCCAGCAGCTACAGGGGGCAGGGTTCACCCCTCCACTTT
NA	TRBV28	TRBJ1-5	TRBD1	CASSSPGQGNQPQHF	TGTGCCAGCAGTTCCCCGGGACAGGGGAATCAGCCCCAGCATTTT
medium-sized	TRBV7-2	TRBJ1-6	TRBD1	CASRKPGQGKNNSPLHF	TGTGCCAGCAGGAAGCCGGGACAGGGGAAGAATAATTCACCCCTCCACTTT
NA	TRBV5-8	TRBJ2-7	NA	CASSQKDERRYEQYF	TGTGCCAGCAGCCAAAAGGACGAGCGGCGCTACGAGCAGTACTTC
few	TRBV14	TRBJ1-3	TRBD1	CASSPGQGAGNTIYF	TGTGCCAGCAGCCCGGGACAGGGGGCTGGAAACACCATATATTTT
NA	TRBV11-3	TRBJ2-3	NA	CASSPLAGAMDTQYF	TGTGCCAGCAGCCCTTTGGCGGGGGCTATGGATACGCAGTATTTT
NA	TRBV5-8	TRBJ2-1	NA	CASSSGVSSYNEQFF	TGTGCCAGCAGCTCAGGGGTCAGCTCCTACAATGAGCAGTTCTTC
NA	TRBV28	TRBJ2-3	NA	CASSLLTGLLNTDTQYF	TGTGCCAGCAGTTTATTAACGGGGTTACTAAACACAGATACGCAGTATTTT
NA	TRBV10-3	TRBJ1-1	NA	CAINTGVDTEAFF	TGTGCCATCAACACGGGTGTGGACACTGAAGCTTTCTTT